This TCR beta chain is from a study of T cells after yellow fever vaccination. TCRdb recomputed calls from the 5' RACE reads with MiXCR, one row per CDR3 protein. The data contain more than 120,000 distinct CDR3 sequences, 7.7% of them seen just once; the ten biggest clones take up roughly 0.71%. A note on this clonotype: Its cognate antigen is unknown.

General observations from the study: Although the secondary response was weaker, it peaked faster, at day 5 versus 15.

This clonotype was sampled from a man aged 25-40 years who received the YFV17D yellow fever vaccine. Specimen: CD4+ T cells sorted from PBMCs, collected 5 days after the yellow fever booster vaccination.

The CDR3 region has the DNA TGTGCCAGCAGTTATATTAGGGGCACCGGGGAGCTGTTTTTT. Amino acid sequence: CASSYIRGTGELFF. The chain recombines TRBV6-5 with TRBJ2-2; D perhaps matches TRBD1 (5 bases). The CDR3 is made up of 14 amino acids. The V gene's germline CDR1 is MNHEY and CDR2 SVGAGI. The V gene lost 3 bases and the J gene lost 4 bases, with 9 bases spanning the gap.